This TCR beta chain is drawn from a study of T-cell reconstitution after alpha-beta-depleted transplantation in children. The CDR3 has 12 amino acids. Trimming took 9 bases from V and 2 from J, leaving 7 bases between them. The V gene's germline CDR1 is LNHDA and CDR2 SQIVND (reference sequence). Library preparation (for TCRbeta) was performed with unique molecular identifiers. Each CDR3 protein is one row after TCRdb ran MiXCR on the PCR reads. The data show about 340,000 distinct CDR3 sequences, 13% seen once. This clonotype was seen more than once but under ten times. The source material was PBMCs, sampled from the stem cell graft. The TCR comes from a human donor who donated a stem cell graft to a child with Fanconi anemia. The J gene is TRBJ1-4, the V gene TRBV19, with D possibly TRBD1 on 5 matching bases. The CDR3 DNA reads as TGTGCCAGCAGGGTCACTAATGAAAAACTGTTTTTT. This gives the protein CASRVTNEKLFF.